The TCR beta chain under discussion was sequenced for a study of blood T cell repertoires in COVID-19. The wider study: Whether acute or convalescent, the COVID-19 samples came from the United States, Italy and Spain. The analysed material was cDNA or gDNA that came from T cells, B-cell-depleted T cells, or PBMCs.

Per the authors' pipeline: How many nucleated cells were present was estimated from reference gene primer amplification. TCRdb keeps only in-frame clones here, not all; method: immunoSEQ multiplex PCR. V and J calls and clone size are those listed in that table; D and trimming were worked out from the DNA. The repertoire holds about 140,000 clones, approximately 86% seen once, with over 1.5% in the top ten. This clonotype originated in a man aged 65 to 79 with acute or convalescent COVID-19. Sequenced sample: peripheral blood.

The CDR3 DNA sequence: TGTGCCAGCAGCCCCGGGCTAGCGGGAGTAGCAGATACGCAGTATTTT. It yields the protein CASSPGLAGVADTQYF. The chain couples TRBV7-9 to TRBJ2-3, with TRBD2 matching 10 bases. Germline values: CDR1 SEHNR, CDR2 FQNEAQ (reference sequence). The ends lost 5 bases at V and 4 bases at J; junction bases unmatched: 9. The CDR3 is 16 amino acids.